Listed below are T cell receptor beta chains from one sample, sequenced in a study of cytomegalovirus exposure and HLA in healthy donors. Only in-frame clones appear in the TCRdb table, and some are missing; sequencing was by immunoSEQ multiplex PCR. Of 150,000 to 200,000 clones listed, around 80% are singletons. Sequencing used PBMCs. Receptors originate from a male donor in good health and CMV-seropositive. CDR3s include the opening cysteine and the closing phenylalanine or tryptophan. Each record gives: clone size, J gene, D gene, CDR3 length, V gene, CDR3 DNA, CDR3 protein. D genes are given only for firm matches. Not all rows give a size; the values are once, few, many and, for expanded clones, a class.

size: .
J: TRBJ1-1
D: .
length: 14
V: TRBV30
DNA: TGTGCCTGGATCCGCCGGTACAGGGCTACTGAAGCTTTCTTT
CDR3: CAWIRRYRATEAFF

size: .
J: TRBJ2-1
D: TRBD2
length: 15
V: TRBV11-2
DNA: TGTGCCAGCAGCTTAGATCGGACTAGCGCCTATGAGCAGTTCTTC
CDR3: CASSLDRTSAYEQFF

size: .
J: TRBJ2-5
D: TRBD1
length: 15
V: TRBV10-3
DNA: TGTGCCATCAGTGAGTCAACAGGGGATCAAGAGACCCAGTACTTC
CDR3: CAISESTGDQETQYF

size: .
J: TRBJ2-7
D: TRBD1
length: 15
V: TRBV6-1
DNA: TGTGCCAGCAGTTCGACCCAGACAGGGGGCATCGAGCAGTACTTC
CDR3: CASSSTQTGGIEQYF

size: .
J: TRBJ2-7
D: .
length: 15
V: TRBV10-3
DNA: TGTGCCATCAGTAGTGTGGAAGCAGGCAGCTACGAGCAGTACTTC
CDR3: CAISSVEAGSYEQYF

size: .
J: TRBJ1-2
D: TRBD1
length: 14
V: TRBV6-5
DNA: TGTGCCAGCGAACCCGGGACAGGGAACTATGGCTACACCTTC
CDR3: CASEPGTGNYGYTF

size: .
J: TRBJ2-5
D: .
length: 12
V: TRBV9
DNA: TGTGCCAGCAGCGGTTGGGCAGAGACCCAGTACTTC
CDR3: CASSGWAETQYF

size: .
J: TRBJ1-3
D: .
length: 14
V: TRBV6-6
DNA: TGTGCCAGCAGCTCAGGGTATGAGGGAAACACCATATATTTT
CDR3: CASSSGYEGNTIYF

size: .
J: TRBJ1-5
D: .
length: 14
V: TRBV30
DNA: TGTGCCTGGAGTGTACGGGGGGGAAATCAGCCCCAGCATTTT
CDR3: CAWSVRGGNQPQHF

size: once
J: TRBJ2-7
D: .
length: 14
V: TRBV5-6
DNA: TGTGCCAGCAGCTTGGTCACTGGTACCTACGAGCAGTACTTC
CDR3: CASSLVTGTYEQYF

size: .
J: TRBJ2-1
D: TRBD2
length: 15
V: TRBV5-1
DNA: TGCGCCAGCAGCTTGGGCGGACTAGGCGGCAATGAGCAGTTCTTC
CDR3: CASSLGGLGGNEQFF

size: few
J: TRBJ2-1
D: .
length: 16
V: TRBV7-8
DNA: TGTGCCAGCAGCTTTGGACTGGGAAGCTCCTACAATGAGCAGTTCTTC
CDR3: CASSFGLGSSYNEQFF

size: .
J: TRBJ2-7
D: TRBD1
length: 16
V: TRBV7-6
DNA: TGTGCCAGCAGCTCAGGCCCGGGACAGGGTACCTACGAGCAGTACTTC
CDR3: CASSSGPGQGTYEQYF

size: .
J: TRBJ2-1
D: TRBD2
length: 12
V: TRBV7-9
DNA: TGTTCCAGCAGCTTCGGGGCGGGAGAGGAACTCTTC
CDR3: CSSSFGAGEELF

size: .
J: TRBJ2-7
D: .
length: 17
V: TRBV18
DNA: TGTGCCAGCTCACCATTGGGGGCCGGAGGGAGGGCCCACGAGCAGTACTTC
CDR3: CASSPLGAGGRAHEQYF

size: .
J: TRBJ1-5
D: TRBD1
length: 14
V: TRBV6-5
DNA: TGTGCCAGCAGTCCGGGACAGAGCAATCAGCCCCAGCATTTT
CDR3: CASSPGQSNQPQHF

size: few
J: TRBJ2-7
D: TRBD2
length: 14
V: TRBV28
DNA: TGTGCCAGCAGTTTACTAGCGGGAGTGAACGAGCAGTACTTC
CDR3: CASSLLAGVNEQYF

size: .
J: TRBJ2-7
D: .
length: 13
V: TRBV28
DNA: TGTGCCAGCAGTCAGGCACCTTACTACGAGCAGTACTTC
CDR3: CASSQAPYYEQYF

size: .
J: TRBJ1-1
D: .
length: 13
V: TRBV5-1
DNA: TGCGCCAGCAGCTTGGTTTCAGGAACTGAAGCTTTCTTT
CDR3: CASSLVSGTEAFF

size: .
J: TRBJ1-2
D: .
length: 13
V: TRBV7-9
DNA: TGTGCCAGCAGCCCAGCAGGATCGGATGGCTACACCTTC
CDR3: CASSPAGSDGYTF

size: .
J: TRBJ1-5
D: .
length: 15
V: TRBV6-7
DNA: TGTGCCAGCAGGCAGGGGCGCGTTCGGGATCAGCCCCAGCATTTT
CDR3: CASRQGRVRDQPQHF

size: few
J: TRBJ1-4
D: TRBD1
length: 15
V: TRBV2
DNA: TGTGCCAGCAGCCTAGACAGGGGAGCTAATGAAAAACTGTTTTTT
CDR3: CASSLDRGANEKLFF

size: .
J: TRBJ1-3
D: TRBD1
length: 14
V: TRBV5-6
DNA: TGTGCCAGCAGCGCAACAGGGGTCTTGAACACCATATATTTT
CDR3: CASSATGVLNTIYF

size: .
J: TRBJ1-5
D: TRBD1
length: 13
V: TRBV28
DNA: TGTGCCAGCAGTTTATCGAACAGGGGAGAGTGCCATTTT
CDR3: CASSLSNRGECHF

size: .
J: TRBJ1-2
D: TRBD1
length: 13
V: TRBV7-9
DNA: TGTGCCAGTTTCGGGACAGGGGGCGGTGGCTACACCTTC
CDR3: CASFGTGGGGYTF

size: few
J: TRBJ1-2
D: .
length: 12
V: TRBV9
DNA: TGTGCCAGCACCTCCCATTCGGGGGGCTACACCTTC
CDR3: CASTSHSGGYTF

size: .
J: TRBJ2-5
D: .
length: 15
V: TRBV5-5
DNA: TGTGCCAGCAGCTTGGTTCCAGGGTCTCAAGAGACCCAGTACTTC
CDR3: CASSLVPGSQETQYF

size: few
J: TRBJ2-7
D: .
length: 14
V: TRBV11-3
DNA: TGTGCCAGCAGCTCAACAGGGTTAGCCTACGAGCAGTACTTC
CDR3: CASSSTGLAYEQYF

size: .
J: TRBJ1-4
D: .
length: 16
V: TRBV14
DNA: TGTGCCAGCAGCCAAAATCGCTGGGAGGGGGTGGAAAAACTGTTTTTT
CDR3: CASSQNRWEGVEKLFF

size: .
J: TRBJ1-6
D: .
length: 15
V: TRBV7-9
DNA: TGTGCCAGCAGCTACAGTGGGTCAGAGAATTCACCCCTCCACTTT
CDR3: CASSYSGSENSPLHF

size: .
J: TRBJ2-2
D: TRBD2
length: 16
V: TRBV7-9
DNA: TGTGCCAGCAGCGGTGGGACTAGCGCTAACACCGGGGAGCTGTTTTTT
CDR3: CASSGGTSANTGELFF

size: .
J: TRBJ2-7
D: TRBD2
length: 17
V: TRBV5-1
DNA: TGCGCCAGCAGCTGGGGACTAGCGGGAGTGTCCTCCTACGAGCAGTACTTC
CDR3: CASSWGLAGVSSYEQYF

size: .
J: TRBJ1-5
D: .
length: 15
V: TRBV28
DNA: TGTGCCAGCAGTTTCAGGGGCCGTAGCAATCAGCCCCAGCATTTT
CDR3: CASSFRGRSNQPQHF

size: .
J: TRBJ2-3
D: TRBD2
length: 15
V: TRBV10-3
DNA: TGTGCCTCCTGGGGGACTAGCGGCCTCACAGATACGCAGTATTTT
CDR3: CASWGTSGLTDTQYF

size: once
J: TRBJ2-3
D: TRBD2
length: 16
V: TRBV9
DNA: TGTGCCAGCAGCGTAAATAGCGGGGCTAGCACAGATACGCAGTATTTT
CDR3: CASSVNSGASTDTQYF

size: .
J: TRBJ2-7
D: .
length: 14
V: TRBV7-2
DNA: TGTGCCAGCAGCGAAGGGCGGACTGCAGGCGAGCAGTACTTC
CDR3: CASSEGRTAGEQYF

size: .
J: TRBJ2-2
D: TRBD2
length: 15
V: TRBV5-4
DNA: TGTGCCAGCAGCTTGGGACTAGCGGGTAGCGGGGAGCTGTTTTTT
CDR3: CASSLGLAGSGELFF

size: once
J: TRBJ2-7
D: TRBD1
length: 14
V: TRBV6-1
DNA: TGTGCCAGCACCTTGAGGGACAGGGCCTACGAGCAGTACTTC
CDR3: CASTLRDRAYEQYF

size: once
J: TRBJ2-2
D: TRBD2
length: 15
V: TRBV30
DNA: TGTGCCTGGAGTGTCCTAGCGGGAGCGGCCGGGGAGCTGTTTTTT
CDR3: CAWSVLAGAAGELFF

size: few
J: TRBJ1-5
D: TRBD1
length: 15
V: TRBV27
DNA: TGTGCCAGCAGGGGACAGGGGACCAGGTTTCAGCCCCAGCATTTT
CDR3: CASRGQGTRFQPQHF

size: .
J: TRBJ2-3
D: .
length: 16
V: TRBV27
DNA: TGTGCCAGCAGTTTATCCGGGGGTAGATTCACAGATACGCAGTATTTT
CDR3: CASSLSGGRFTDTQYF

size: few
J: TRBJ1-5
D: .
length: 16
V: TRBV30
DNA: TGTGCCTGCACCCCCAGGGGAGCTTATAGCAATCAGCCCCAGCATTTT
CDR3: CACTPRGAYSNQPQHF

size: .
J: TRBJ2-2
D: .
length: 16
V: TRBV27
DNA: TGTGCCAGCAACCATGGGGGGGGCGCCGGCACCGGGGAGCTGTTTTTT
CDR3: CASNHGGGAGTGELFF

size: .
J: TRBJ2-3
D: TRBD2
length: 15
V: TRBV10-3
DNA: TGTGCCATCAGTGAGGGATCTAGCGGGGGAGATACGCAGTATTTT
CDR3: CAISEGSSGGDTQYF

size: .
J: TRBJ1-6
D: .
length: 15
V: TRBV27
DNA: TGTGCCAGCACCCACGCCGGGGTACAAAATTCACCCCTCCACTTT
CDR3: CASTHAGVQNSPLHF

size: once
J: TRBJ2-3
D: .
length: 16
V: TRBV6-5
DNA: TGTGCCAGCAGTTACTCCCACGTTACTAGCACAGATACGCAGTATTTT
CDR3: CASSYSHVTSTDTQYF

size: few
J: TRBJ1-1
D: TRBD1
length: 15
V: TRBV5-1
DNA: TGCGCCAGCAGCTTGAACAGGGGGCGGGGAACTGAAGCTTTCTTT
CDR3: CASSLNRGRGTEAFF

size: .
J: TRBJ1-2
D: .
length: 17
V: TRBV7-9
DNA: TGTTCCAGCAGCTCCCCCCGGGCCCTGGGGAGAGGCTATGGCTACACCTTC
CDR3: CSSSSPRALGRGYGYTF

size: .
J: TRBJ1-5
D: TRBD1
length: 13
V: TRBV30
DNA: TGTGCCTGGAGCGACAGGGGAGTGCAGCCCCAGCATTTT
CDR3: CAWSDRGVQPQHF

size: .
J: TRBJ1-5
D: TRBD1
length: 14
V: TRBV19
DNA: TGTGCCAGTAGACCGGACAGGGGATATCAGCCCCAGCATTTT
CDR3: CASRPDRGYQPQHF

size: .
J: TRBJ2-3
D: .
length: 13
V: TRBV7-2
DNA: TGTGCCAGCACGGTTCTATCGGTGGATACGCAGTATTTT
CDR3: CASTVLSVDTQYF